A single sample is the source of the 24 T cell receptor beta chains below, sequenced in a study of T cells after yellow fever vaccination. TCRdb processed the 5' RACE reads anew with MiXCR; each CDR3 protein has one entry. The sample has about 350,000 distinct CDR3 sequences, roughly 4% seen once. This specimen consisted of PBMCs, obtained 5 days after the yellow fever booster vaccination. All receptors come from a man between 18 and 29 years old who received the YFV17D yellow fever vaccine.

In its sample, this clonotype was seen many times. The rearrangement links TRBV25-1 to TRBJ1-1, with D unclear. The length of the CDR3 is 13 residues. The germline V and J ends were trimmed by 3 bases and 7 bases, with 12 bases remaining between them. Germline assignment: CDR1 MGHDK and CDR2 SYGVNS. The CDR3 is CASSDYPAGEAFF. The CDR3 nucleotides read TGTGCCAGCAGTGATTATCCCGCAGGTGAAGCTTTCTTT.

This clonotype was counted ten times or more. The chain's CDR3 is CASSPMGQNYGYTF. The CDR3 bases are TGTGCCAGCAGCCCCATGGGACAGAACTATGGCTACACCTTC. This rearrangement joins TRBV11-2 to TRBJ1-2; TRBD1 agrees at 7 bases. The V segment lost 5 bases and the J segment 2 bases; nucleotides outside the gene matches: 5. The CDR3 contains 14 residues. CDR1 SGHAT and CDR2 FQNNGV come from the germline V gene. The whole variable domain, filled in from reference TRBV11-2 and TRBJ1-2, reads EAGVAQSPRYKIIEKRQSVAFWCNPISGHATLYWYQQILGQGPKLLIQFQNNGVVDDSQLPKDRFSAERLKGVDSTLKIQPAKLEDSAVYLCASSPMGQNYGYTFGSGTRLTVV.

This clonotype occurred a few times. The V gene is TRBV11-2, the J gene TRBJ2-2; 7 nucleotides align to TRBD1. The CDR3 loop spans 17 amino acids. V lost 4 bases and J lost 1; bases outside the gene matches: 9. CDR1 and CDR2 from the germline V gene are SGHAT and FQNNGV. CDR3 in DNA: TGTGCCAGCAGCTCCTTGCCGGGACAGAAGAACACCGGGGAGCTGTTTTTT. It is translated as CASSSLPGQKNTGELFF.

A few counts support this clonotype. This rearrangement joins TRBV19 to TRBJ1-1; 7 nucleotides align to TRBD1. CDR3 length: 13 residues. With V trimmed by 7 bases and J by 7 bases, 9 bases remained unmatched. Germline loops: CDR1 LNHDA, CDR2 SQIVND (reference sequence). DNA for the CDR3: TGTGCCAGTATTGACAGGGCCGCCTTTGAAGCTTTCTTT. The encoded protein is CASIDRAAFEAFF.

This clonotype was seen only a few times. This chain connects TRBV4-1 to TRBJ1-6; D is uncertain. Between the trimmed V and J ends, which lost 3 bases and 0 bases, there was a span of 6 bases. This CDR3 contains 15 residues. CDR1 MGHRA and CDR2 YSYEKL come from the germline V gene. CDR3 amino acids: CASSHGSSYNSPLHF. In DNA, the CDR3 is TGCGCCAGCAGCCACGGGAGCTCCTATAATTCACCCCTCCACTTT.

This clonotype showed up many times. The J gene is TRBJ1-1, the V gene TRBV7-9, with D possibly TRBD1 on 5 matching bases. The V and J ends lost 4 bases and 1 base respectively, with 10 bases between them. Per germline, CDR1 SEHNR and CDR2 FQNEAQ (reference sequence). This CDR3 region has 14 residues. Here the CDR3 reads CASSSRGGNTEAFF. DNA for the CDR3: TGTGCCAGCAGCTCGAGGGGAGGGAACACTGAAGCTTTCTTT.

This clonotype has just a few counts. A much larger clonotype is one base distant, so this may be a read error. This chain links TRBV20-1 with TRBJ1-3; D is unresolved. Germline V gives CDR1 DFQATT, CDR2 SNEGSKA (reference sequence). This CDR3 has 15 amino acids. CDR3 DNA sequence: TGCAGTGCTAGACGGTCACTTGTCCCTGGAAGCACCATATATTTT. Protein sequence: CSARRSLVPGSTIYF.

This clonotype was seen repeatedly, ten times or more. The chain couples TRBV18 to TRBJ2-5, with D unresolved. V was cut by 6 bases and J by 4 bases, with 15 bases left in between. This CDR3 region has 14 residues. The germline CDR1 and CDR2 sequences are KGHSH and LQKENI. The CDR3 protein is CASSDPRVGETQYF. In nucleotides, the CDR3 is TGTGCCAGCTCCGACCCGCGAGTTGGAGAGACCCAGTACTTC.

As DNA, the CDR3 is TGTGCCAGTAACGGAAACATGAACACTGAAGCTTTCTTT. It specifies CASNGNMNTEAFF. The chain is built from TRBV19 and TRBJ1-1; D not resolved. The CDR3 is 13 amino acids. Germline lookup yields CDR1 LNHDA and CDR2 SQIVND (reference sequence). The ends were cut back, 7 bases at V and 0 bases at J, with 9 bases in the middle.

This clonotype was seen ten or more times. This chain joins TRBV10-3 and TRBJ2-5, with a tentative D call TRBD1 (6 bases). This CDR3 spans 14 amino acids. Germline-derived CDR1 and CDR2 are ENHRY and SYGVKD. V was cut by 1 base and J by 2 bases, with 8 bases left in between. The CDR3 here is CAISEYGQQETQYF. The DNA for the CDR3 is TGTGCCATCAGTGAGTACGGACAGCAAGAGACCCAGTACTTC.

This clonotype was counted a few times. The chain has TRBV7-2 and TRBJ2-7, with TRBD1 identical over 8 bases. The trim removed 1 base at V and 6 bases at J, leaving 5 bases unmatched. Germline V gene lookup returns CDR1 SGHTA and CDR2 FQGNSA. The CDR3 is 14 amino acids. The CDR3 DNA sequence: TGTGCCAGCAGCTTAGACCCGACAGGGGTCGAGCAGTACGTC. Encoded protein: CASSLDPTGVEQYV.

This clonotype was seen a handful of times. V usage is TRBV2 and J usage is TRBJ2-7; D gene ambiguous. The CDR3 is 15 amino acids. Per the germline V gene, CDR1 is SNHLY and CDR2 is FYNNEI. The germline V and J ends were trimmed by 4 bases and 3 bases, with 16 bases remaining between them. This CDR3 is CASSAIQDGNYEQYF. Written as DNA, the CDR3 is TGTGCCAGCAGTGCTATCCAGGACGGCAACTACGAGCAGTACTTC.

As DNA, the CDR3 is TGTGCCAGCAGTCGGCGGGGGGGCCTCGTAAATACGCAGTATTTT. Protein sequence: CASSRRGGLVNTQYF. The genes are TRBV12-3 or TRBV12-4 and TRBJ2-3; TRBD2 agrees at 9 bases. This CDR3 is built from 15 residues. Trimming at V came to 5 bases and at J to 7 bases, leaving 10 bases not matched to a gene.

This clonotype appeared a few times. The chain carries TRBV20-1 and TRBJ2-5; D call uncertain. The germline V gene has CDR1 DFQATT and CDR2 SNEGSKA (reference sequence). With 1 base removed from V and 7 bases from J, the gap between germline ends came to 10 bases. This CDR3 is built from 12 residues. CDR3 loop: CSARAPMGTQYF. The CDR3, as DNA: TGCAGTGCTAGAGCCCCTATGGGGACCCAGTACTTC.

The chain recombines TRBV20-1 with TRBJ2-5; 7 bases are a match to TRBD1. CDR1 and CDR2 (germline): DFQATT, SNEGSKA (reference sequence). CDR3 size: 13 residues. CDR3 loop: CSLNAGGGETQYF. The CDR3 DNA sequence: TGCAGCCTCAACGCAGGGGGTGGAGAGACCCAGTACTTC.

This clonotype was seen more than once but under ten times. This chain links TRBV6-5 with TRBJ2-3; 8 bases match TRBD2. There are 17 residues in the CDR3. CDR1 is MNHEY and CDR2 is SVGAGI in the germline V gene. J was trimmed by 4 bases and V by 0 bases; bases with no gene match: 9. CDR3 sequence reads: CASSYSMGRGGPDTQYF. The CDR3 coding sequence is TGTGCCAGCAGTTACTCGATGGGACGGGGGGGGCCAGATACGCAGTATTTT.

The CDR3 sequence: CASSPLRGQGKDTDTQYF. CDR3 nucleotides: TGTGCCAGCAGCCCGTTACGAGGCCAGGGGAAAGACACAGATACGCAGTATTTT. J is TRBJ2-3 and V is TRBV7-9; a weak D match, TRBD1 (6 bases). Trimming stripped 5 bases from V and 2 bases from J, with 23 bases between. CDR3 length: 18 residues. Per the germline V gene, CDR1 is SEHNR and CDR2 is FQNEAQ (reference sequence).

The chain carries TRBV5-1 and TRBJ1-6; D gene ambiguous. CDR1 is SGHRS and CDR2 is YFSETQ in the germline V gene. With 4 bases removed from V and 10 bases from J, the gap between germline ends came to 15 bases. This CDR3 is built from 14 residues. CDR3 loop: CASSLQPMGSPLHF. CDR3 DNA: TGCGCCAGCAGCCTTCAGCCTATGGGCTCACCCCTCCACTTT.

This clonotype was seen a few times. J is TRBJ1-4 and V is TRBV7-9; TRBD1 matches at 7 bases. Germline CDR1 is SEHNR and CDR2 is FQNEAQ (reference sequence). CDR3 size: 14 residues. Trimming cost V 2 bases and J 10 bases; bases outside gene matches: 7. This CDR3 reads CASSLMTGRRKLFF. For the CDR3, the DNA is TGTGCCAGCAGCTTAATGACAGGGCGGCGAAAACTGTTTTTT.

This clonotype was seen more than once but under ten times. The CDR3 region is CASSSITLGTSGELFF. Here the CDR3 DNA reads TGTGCCAGCAGTTCGATCACCCTTGGGACATCCGGGGAGCTGTTTTTT. The chain has TRBV27 and TRBJ2-2; a possible D gene is TRBD1 (6 bases). Looked up from germline, CDR1 is MNHEY and CDR2 is SMNVEV (reference sequence). There are 16 residues in the CDR3. V lost 4 bases, J lost 6 bases, and 18 bases lay in between.

There are a few counts of this clonotype. The rearrangement uses TRBV11-1 and TRBJ2-5, with D hard to call. V was clipped by 2 bases and J by 1 base, with 14 bases between them. The germline CDR1 and CDR2 sequences are SGHAT and FQDESV (reference sequence). This CDR3 has 16 amino acids. DNA for the CDR3: TGTGCCAGCAGCTTACAACCCCCGTGGATCCAAGAGACCCAGTACTTC. Translation: CASSLQPPWIQETQYF.

The sample holds a few counts of this clonotype. The rearrangement joins TRBV5-1 to TRBJ2-5; TRBD2 might be the D (6 bases). CDR3 length: 15 amino acids. Per the germline V gene, CDR1 is SGHRS and CDR2 is YFSETQ. V gave up 4 bases and J gave up 0 bases, with 13 bases separating them. This CDR3 is CASSRDLRYQETQYF. CDR3 sequence (DNA): TGCGCCAGCAGCCGGGACTTAAGGTACCAAGAGACCCAGTACTTC.

This clonotype was seen repeatedly, ten times or more. The chain links TRBV12-3 or TRBV12-4 to TRBJ1-1, with D perhaps matching TRBD1 (5 bases). The ends were cut back, 5 bases at V and 4 bases at J, with 20 bases in the middle. The length of the CDR3 is 16 residues. The CDR3 spells CASSPPSRGRGTEAFF. For the CDR3, the DNA is TGTGCCAGCAGTCCACCCTCTAGGGGTCGAGGCACTGAAGCTTTCTTT.

In this sample, this clonotype turned up many times. The genes are TRBV7-3 and TRBJ2-6, with 8 bases aligning to TRBD1. The germline CDR1 and CDR2 sequences are SGHTA and FQGTGA. This CDR3 is built from 17 residues. V lost 5 bases to trimming and J lost 3 bases; unmatched junction nucleotides: 9. CDR3 sequence (DNA): TGTGCCAGCAGCCCCACCTGGACAGGGAGTGGGGCCAACGTCCTGACTTTC. This codes for CASSPTWTGSGANVLTF.